This is a list of T cell receptor beta chains from one sample in a study of blood T cells in healthy people across ages. One entry per CDR3 protein, called by TCRdb with MiXCR from the 5' RACE reads. Here the sample spans some 1.4 million distinct CDR3 sequences, 42% being singletons. The sample consisted of blood. The receptors originated from a woman aged 18-29 years in good health. Each CDR3 is given with its conserved first and last residue. The D gene is left open where the match is weak. Part of the rows lack a size; the others show once, few, many or a class for expanded clones.

d_call | v_call | clone_size | cdr3_aa
TRBD2 | TRBV6-5 | few | CASSYSAGGREQYF
NA | TRBV20-1 | NA | CSARDQQSSYNEQFF
NA | TRBV21-1 | NA | CASSKGRDRALSEAFF
TRBD2 | TRBV5-1 | NA | CASSITSGGADEQFF
TRBD1 | TRBV10-3 | few | CAISDPGQGSMQPLHF
NA | TRBV4-2 | once | CASSQVLGQGSYNSPLHF
NA | TRBV19 | NA | CASSIVGRNQPQHF
NA | TRBV10-3 | NA | CAIRDNRASTDTQYF
NA | TRBV4-2 | NA | CASSRAQGTEAFF
NA | TRBV19 | NA | CASNYGGRTPYGYTF
NA | TRBV6-5 | few | CASSYSPGGARSYTF
TRBD1 | TRBV27 | few | CASSLRGDRRMETQYF
TRBD2 | TRBV29-1 | NA | CSVEASGNEQYF
TRBD1 | TRBV6-1 | NA | CASRPTGKNTEAFF
TRBD2 | TRBV20-1 | few | CSAMTSGSNEQYF
NA | TRBV3-1 | few | CASSARTITNEAFF
TRBD1 | TRBV20-1 | NA | CSAEPGQGAADTQYF
TRBD2 | TRBV27 | NA | CAFRVQREGLRTQYF
TRBD1 | TRBV2 | few | CASRGDRPQETQYF